The entry below gives a single TCR beta chain sequence along with its context. The antigen it recognizes is unknown. No much larger clone exists at a distance of one base, and base qualities are not known. Between the V and J ends, shortened by 4 bases and 12 bases respectively, the junction contains 16 bases. CDR1 SGHRS and CDR2 YFSETQ were looked up in the germline V gene. Reading from cysteine to phenylalanine, the CDR3 counts 13 amino acids. Only CDR3 DNA remains: 39 bases, in frame from the first base. This record comes from a study of CD8+CD57+ T cells in acquired aplastic anemia (dated by TCRdb to the late 2010s). At the level of the whole study: DNA extracted from sorted CD4+ and CD8+ cells had a mean of approximately 3.4 ug, with a range of roughly 0.18 to 27.4 ug. For healthy donor samples, the average read count was about 9.8 million for CD4+ cells and around 12 million for CD8+ cells.

TCR repertoires of sorted CD4+ and CD8+ blood T cells from severe aplastic anemia patients and healthy subjects were deep-sequenced in the study. Ficoll-Paque density gradient centrifugation was used to isolate peripheral blood mononuclear cells. Before DNA extraction, CD4+ and CD8+ T cells were sorted with FACS or magnetic beads. The paper's findings and limits, for the study overall: Patients and healthy controls showed no significant difference in CD8+ Simpson's diversity (P=0.060). Roughly 30 CD8+ CDR3 sequences were shared between patients and controls but appeared highly expressed in patients and within their immunodominant clones.

TCR beta VDJ combination and CDR3 sequence profiling used genomic DNA as the template. An Illumina HiSeq 2000 was used for TCR repertoire sequencing. Processing in the source paper ran as follows. TRBV/TRBJ rearrangement plots, CDR3 size and DJ length profiles, and Simpson's diversity index were used to assess repertoires. The most abundant DNA sequence in the deep sequencing data was taken as the immunodominant clone. CDR3 amino acid sequences were checked for sharing across subjects and were also compared against the VDJdb database and published repertoires. The public reads were reanalyzed by TCRdb: fastp trimming at Q25, MiXCR alignment, in-frame beta chains only. Each entry is one CDR3 protein sequence, shown with its most common DNA and genes. For this entry, the V and J calls and clone size follow TCRdb and not the study's own pipeline. In this sample the table shows about 420,000 distinct CDR3 sequences, roughly 68% of which occur a single time. The top ten clonotypes cover 3% to 5% of the sample.

The source of this sequence is a human donor in good health, serving as a control. The sequenced sample was sorted CD4+, CD8+, or CD8+CD57+ T cells (not recorded which) from PBMCs. Recombination connected TRBV5-1 to TRBJ1-4, with the D gene not confidently named. The CDR3 region: CASSLNIDEQLFF. The nucleotides read TGCGCCAGCAGCCTAAACATAGATGAGCAACTGTTTTTT.